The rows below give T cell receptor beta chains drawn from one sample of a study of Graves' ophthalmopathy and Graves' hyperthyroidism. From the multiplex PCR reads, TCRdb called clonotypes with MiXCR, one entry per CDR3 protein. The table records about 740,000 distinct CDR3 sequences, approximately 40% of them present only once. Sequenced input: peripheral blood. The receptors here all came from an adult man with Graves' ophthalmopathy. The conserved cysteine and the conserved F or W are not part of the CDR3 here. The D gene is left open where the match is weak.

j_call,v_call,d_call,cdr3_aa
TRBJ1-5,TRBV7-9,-,ASSLDAAANQPQH
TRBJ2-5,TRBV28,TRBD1,ASRSTGRETQY
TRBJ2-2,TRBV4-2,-,ASSQEADLPTGELF
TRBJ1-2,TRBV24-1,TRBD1,ATSDRRGTGNGYT
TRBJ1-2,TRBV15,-,ATSSPPNYGYT
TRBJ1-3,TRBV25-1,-,ASRNITFGNTIY
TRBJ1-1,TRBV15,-,ATSRGALRSEAF
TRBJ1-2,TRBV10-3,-,ASSFKGSTNYGYT
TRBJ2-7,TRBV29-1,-,SVMGRLGTYEQY
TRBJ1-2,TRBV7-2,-,ASSRGGARTNYGYT
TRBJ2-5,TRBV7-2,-,ASSEVDGTTGTQY
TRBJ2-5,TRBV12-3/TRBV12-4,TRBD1,ASSPSTGKFQETQY
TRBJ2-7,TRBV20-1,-,SARGREGARYEQY
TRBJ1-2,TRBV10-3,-,ASSLSISGQADYGYT
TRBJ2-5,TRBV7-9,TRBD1,ASSYGQGAAGTQY
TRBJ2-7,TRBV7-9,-,ASSLVSGETYEQY
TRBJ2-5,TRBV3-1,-,ASSQTSGTQY
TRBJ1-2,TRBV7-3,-,ASSLNPGRSGYT
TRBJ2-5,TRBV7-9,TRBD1,ASSSRTGRTQY
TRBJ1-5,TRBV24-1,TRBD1,ATSDFPRTGDQPQH
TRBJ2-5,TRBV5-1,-,ASSPQSAQRQTQY
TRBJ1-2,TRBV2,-,ASKQGHYGYT
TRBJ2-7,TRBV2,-,ASSFGPGPEGEQY
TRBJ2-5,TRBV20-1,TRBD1,SARPAAGGQETQY
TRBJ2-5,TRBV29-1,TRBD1,SVGPGQTETQY
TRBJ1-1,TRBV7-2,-,ASSLGWGAGNTEAF
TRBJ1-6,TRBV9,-,ASSRGTPRPLH
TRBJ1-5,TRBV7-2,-,ASSLGREGQPQH